Sequencing of this TCR beta chain was carried out in a study of T cell repertoires in cytomegalovirus infection. Background on the study: HLA-B-restricted CMV epitopes that are well studied, plus recently identified HLA-C-restricted ones, were used by the study. An indication of both CMV infection and matching HLA type came from public TCR beta signatures.

From the reads, TCRdb called clonotypes with MiXCR, one entry per CDR3 protein. The profile shows 200,000 to 250,000 distinct CDR3 sequences, about 39% of them singletons. Notes on this clonotype: The antigen remains undetermined.

The clonotype originates from a human donor in good health (CMV status not recorded). Some clones in this sample may be carry-over from other donors' samples. The sequences come from CD8+ T cells from cultured PBMCs, collected from culture after CMV antigen stimulation.

CDR3 amino acids: CASSGTDPPGNTIYF. CDR3 nucleotides: TGTGCCAGCAGTGGAACCGACCCCCCAGGAAACACCATATATTTT. The gene calls are TRBV2 and TRBJ1-3, with D unresolved. This CDR3 has 15 residues. Germline values: CDR1 SNHLY, CDR2 FYNNEI. Deletions cut 4 bases from V and 4 bases from J, with 14 bases between.